The 20 T cell receptor beta chains below all came from one sample that was sequenced in a study of T-cell reconstitution after alpha-beta-depleted transplantation in children. A TCRbeta library incorporating unique molecular identifiers was prepared. TCRdb re-called the PCR reads with MiXCR, one entry per CDR3 protein. Among roughly 200,000 distinct CDR3 sequences listed, approximately 10% were seen once. The sequences come from PBMCs from the stem cell graft donor, collected from the stem cell graft. These receptors all stem from a human donor who donated a stem cell graft to a child with acute lymphoblastic leukemia.

In its sample, this clonotype was seen a few times. The J gene is TRBJ1-5, the V gene TRBV12-3 or TRBV12-4; a possible D gene is TRBD1 (5 bases). With 7 bases removed from V and 3 bases from J, the gap between germline ends came to 13 bases. The CDR3 loop spans 14 amino acids. The CDR3 nucleotides are TGTGCCAGCACCATTGACAGCCCCAATCAGCCCCAGCATTTT. Translation: CASTIDSPNQPQHF.

This clonotype has a count of ten or more. The V and J genes are TRBV11-2 and TRBJ2-3; D might be TRBD2 (6 bases). CDR3 length equals 17 residues. The ends were cut back, 1 base at V and 2 bases at J, with 16 bases in the middle. The germline V gene encodes CDR1 SGHAT and CDR2 FQNNGV. For the CDR3, the DNA is TGTGCCAGCAGCTTAGGTTCTAGCGCCATTTACACAGATACGCAGTATTTT. It yields the protein CASSLGSSAIYTDTQYF.

This clonotype was recorded at least ten times. This rearrangement joins TRBV4-3 to TRBJ1-4; no firm D call. The V gene's germline CDR1 is LGHNA and CDR2 YSLEER. V was trimmed by 5 bases and J by 4 bases, leaving 14 bases between them. The CDR3 runs 15 residues. CDR3 protein: CASSARPRDNEKLFF. The CDR3 nucleotides read TGCGCCAGCAGCGCGCGACCCAGAGATAATGAAAAACTGTTTTTT.

This clonotype was counted a few times. The V and J genes are TRBV4-2 and TRBJ1-2; D remains unclear. With 4 bases removed from V and 0 bases from J, the gap between germline ends came to 9 bases. The CDR3 loop spans 14 amino acids. In germline, CDR1 is LGHNA, CDR2 YNFKEQ. This CDR3 reads CASSRETTNYGYTF. The CDR3 bases are TGTGCCAGCAGCCGGGAGACTACTAACTATGGCTACACCTTC.

The V and J genes are TRBV7-9 and TRBJ1-5, with D hard to call. The CDR3 sequence is 12 residues long. Trimming removed 4 bases at V and 7 bases at J, with 8 bases between. Germline values: CDR1 SEHNR, CDR2 FQNEAQ (reference sequence). In DNA, the CDR3 is TGTGCCAGCAGCTCAGAGTACCAGCCCCAGCATTTT. Its protein is CASSSEYQPQHF.

The chain uses TRBV29-1 and TRBJ1-1, with D perhaps TRBD1 (6 bases). Germline values: CDR1 SQVTM, CDR2 ANQGSEA. The V end lost 6 bases, the J end lost 1 base, and 12 bases lay between the germline ends. The CDR3 is 13 residues long. The CDR3 bases are TGCAGCGTCCAAGGACAGACGAACACTGAAGCTTTCTTT. This sequence encodes CSVQGQTNTEAFF.

The rearrangement uses TRBV7-9 and TRBJ1-3; 10 nucleotides agree with TRBD1. V lost 5 bases to trimming and J lost 4 bases; unmatched junction nucleotides: 8. The CDR3 runs to 16 residues. The germline CDR1 and CDR2 sequences are SEHNR and FQNEAQ (reference sequence). CDR3 region: CASSGDRGLEGNTIYF. The CDR3 bases are TGTGCCAGCAGCGGAGACAGGGGGCTCGAAGGAAACACCATATATTTT.

This clonotype was seen many times. V is TRBV29-1 and J is TRBJ1-4, with D tentatively TRBD1 (6 bases). The CDR3 has 15 amino acids. Between the trimmed V and J ends, which lost 6 bases and 8 bases, there was a span of 22 bases. Germline V CDR1 and CDR2: SQVTM, ANQGSEA. CDR3 residues: CSVAGGHPSGEKLFF. For the CDR3, the DNA is TGCAGCGTGGCCGGGGGACACCCGTCAGGGGAAAAACTGTTTTTT.

This clonotype was recorded many times. The chain links TRBV4-2 to TRBJ2-7; D is uncertain. This CDR3 has 14 residues. Germline V gene data show CDR1 as LGHNA and CDR2 as YNFKEQ. V was pared by 1 base and J by 0 bases, with 7 bases between. DNA of the CDR3: TGTGCCAGCAGCCAAGGCAAGGCCTCCTACGAGCAGTACTTC. Translation: CASSQGKASYEQYF.

There are many counts of this clonotype. The chain is built from TRBV11-1 and TRBJ2-1; 8 nucleotides align to TRBD1. Trimming took 7 bases from V and 9 from J; bases not matched to a gene: 32. Germline V gives CDR1 SGHAT, CDR2 FQDESV (reference sequence). The CDR3 consists of 21 residues. The CDR3, as DNA: TGTGCCAGCACCAAAGACCCATTCGTCGGACAGGGCCCCAAATTGTCAGCTGAGCAGTTCTTC. Encoded protein: CASTKDPFVGQGPKLSAEQFF. Full variable domain (remainder filled in from reference TRBV11-1 and TRBJ2-1): EAEVAQSPRYKITEKSQAVAFWCDPISGHATLYWYRQILGQGPELLVQFQDESVVDDSQLPKDRFSAERLKGVDSTLKIQPAELGDSAMYLCASTKDPFVGQGPKLSAEQFFGPGTRLTVL.

This clonotype showed up many times. The rearrangement uses TRBV5-1 and TRBJ1-1; 8 nucleotides line up with TRBD1. V was clipped by 2 bases and J by 4 bases; unmatched bases: 4. Germline-derived CDR1 and CDR2 are SGHRS and YFSETQ. This CDR3 region has 14 residues. CDR3 bases: TGCGCCAGCAGCTTACAGGGGGATAGCACTGAAGCTTTCTTT. This sequence encodes CASSLQGDSTEAFF. Combining the CDR3 with reference TRBV5-1 and TRBJ1-1 gives the whole variable domain KAGVTQTPRYLIKTRGQQVTLSCSPISGHRSVSWYQQTPGQGLQFLFEYFSETQRNKGNFPGRFSGRQFSNSRSEMNVSTLELGDSALYLCASSLQGDSTEAFFGQGTRLTVV.

This clonotype was found a few times. V and J are TRBV5-6 and TRBJ1-2; D gene unclear. This CDR3 region has 14 residues. Germline V CDR1 and CDR2: SGHDT, YYEEEE. Trimming cost V 2 bases and J 4 bases, with 12 bases left between them. CDR3: CASSLRDLGYGYTF. CDR3 nucleotides: TGTGCCAGCAGCTTACGAGATTTAGGCTATGGCTACACCTTC.

V and J are TRBV12-3 or TRBV12-4 and TRBJ2-3, with D possibly TRBD1 on 6 matching bases. Trimming stripped 7 bases from V and 2 bases from J, with 16 bases between. This CDR3 spans 15 amino acids. The CDR3: CASIDNRDPTDTQYF. For the CDR3, the DNA is TGTGCCAGCATCGACAACAGGGACCCCACAGATACGCAGTATTTT.

The rearrangement links TRBV7-2 to TRBJ1-1; 8 bases are a match to TRBD1. V trimming: 5 bases; J trimming: 0 bases; junction bases outside the gene matches: 11. This CDR3 has 17 amino acids. Germline V gene data show CDR1 as SGHTA and CDR2 as FQGNSA. The DNA for the CDR3 is TGTGCCAGCAGCCTGTTACAGGGGGATTGGATGAACACTGAAGCTTTCTTT. Its protein is CASSLLQGDWMNTEAFF.

CDR3 nucleotide sequence: TGCGCCAGCAGCCAATATTCCAGGGAGGGGACCCAGTACTTC. Its translation: CASSQYSREGTQYF. V gene TRBV4-3 combines with J gene TRBJ2-5; 7 nucleotides align to TRBD2. Trimming removed 2 bases from V and 7 bases from J; junction bases left unmatched: 7. The CDR3 sequence is 14 residues long. Germline values: CDR1 LGHNA, CDR2 YSLEER.

This clonotype was counted between two and nine times. The V and J genes are TRBV7-2 and TRBJ2-3; 8 bases are shared with TRBD2. The CDR3 has 16 residues. The V gene end was trimmed by 3 bases and the J gene end by 0 bases; junction bases not matched to a gene: 5. The germline V gene encodes CDR1 SGHTA and CDR2 FQGNSA. CDR3: CASSFLPSGSTDTQYF. CDR3 nucleotides: TGTGCCAGCAGCTTCCTCCCTAGCGGGAGCACAGATACGCAGTATTTT.

The chain has TRBV19 and TRBJ2-7, with D perhaps assigned TRBD1 or TRBD2 (5 bases each). The CDR3 is 15 residues long. Germline values: CDR1 LNHDA, CDR2 SQIVND (reference sequence). The germline V and J ends were trimmed by 0 bases and 0 bases, with 9 bases remaining between them. DNA for the CDR3: TGTGCCAGTAGTATAGACGGGACCCCCTCCTACGAGCAGTACTTC. Protein: CASSIDGTPSYEQYF.

The chain is built from TRBV5-6 and TRBJ1-2; no reliable D call. The V and J ends lost 1 base and 8 bases respectively, with 18 bases between them. The CDR3 contains 15 residues. Germline loops: CDR1 SGHDT, CDR2 YYEEEE. CDR3 sequence: CASSLLFIGGGGYTF. The DNA of the CDR3 is TGTGCCAGCAGCTTGCTTTTTATCGGAGGCGGCGGCTACACCTTC. Based on the CDR3 plus reference TRBV5-6 and TRBJ1-2, the full variable domain is DAGVTQSPTHLIKTRGQQVTLRCSPKSGHDTVSWYQQALGQGPQFIFQYYEEEERQRGNFPDRFSGHQFPNYSSELNVNALLLGDSALYLCASSLLFIGGGGYTFGSGTRLTVV.

The table lists this clonotype with a few counts. V and J are TRBV18 and TRBJ1-1, with unresolved D. The CDR3 covers 15 residues. Trimming took 2 bases from V and 2 from J, leaving 12 bases between them. Germline CDR1 is KGHSH and CDR2 is LQKENI. The CDR3 bases are TGTGCCAGCTCACCATCAAGCCGGGGAAACACTGAAGCTTTCTTT. It is translated as CASSPSSRGNTEAFF.

In this sample, this clonotype turned up a few times. The J gene is TRBJ2-5, the V gene TRBV5-1; D remains ambiguous. CDR3 length: 12 residues. Trimming shortened V by 6 bases and J by 5 bases, and 11 bases separated the two germline ends. Germline-derived CDR1 and CDR2 are SGHRS and YFSETQ. The CDR3 reads CASTKSWETQYF. CDR3 bases: TGCGCCAGCACCAAAAGTTGGGAGACCCAGTACTTC.